This T cell receptor beta chain stems from a study of T cell repertoires in cytomegalovirus infection. Study-level background: Public TCR beta signatures were indicative of both CMV infection and a matching HLA type. Study-wide findings and caveats: Individuals carrying CMV plus the relevant HLA were identified by cumulative frequency of public TCR beta families. What dominated the ex vivo response were HLA-C-restricted CMV-specific TCR beta clonotypes.

This clonotype has just a few counts. What it binds is not known. CDR1 is MNHEY, CDR2 SVGAGI, per germline. V was pared by 5 bases and J by 0 bases, with 9 bases of the junction left unmatched. This CDR3 spans 16 amino acids. TCRdb reprocessed the reads with MiXCR, giving one entry per CDR3 protein. The sample holds some 600,000 distinct CDR3 sequences, about 24% seen once. Sequencing used CD8+ T cells from PBMCs. This clonotype was sampled from a human donor in good health (CMV status not recorded). Some clones in this sample may be carry-over from other donors' samples. V is TRBV6-5 and J is TRBJ2-5; 7 bases agree with TRBD1. The CDR3 region has the DNA TGTGCCAGCAGTCCACCGGGACAGACTTACCAAGAGACCCAGTACTTC. Protein sequence: CASSPPGQTYQETQYF.